This record covers a single TCR beta chain. As yet, its antigen is unknown. Autoimmune disease history or systemic immunosuppression meant exclusion. This record belongs to a study of OX40 agonist ivuxolimab in advanced cancers. The overall study: The group had a mean age of about 60 years, ranged from about 23 to 85, and was just under 85% male. General study points: CD4+ and CD8+ blood T cells expanded clonally by week 6 at 0.1 to 3.0 mg/kg. Fewer expanded clones were found on average in CD4+ than in CD8+ T cells.

Some clones are missing from TCRdb's copy, which holds only in-frame ones; the method was immunoSEQ multiplex PCR. The table records 68,000 or so clones, around 83% of them present only once. The V gene end was trimmed by 6 bases and the J gene end by 5 bases; junction bases not matched to a gene: 10. The CDR3 runs to 15 residues. The V gene's germline CDR1 is WSHSY and CDR2 SAAADI. V usage is TRBV10-2 and J usage is TRBJ2-3, with 8 bases aligning to TRBD1. This material consisted of CD4+ or CD8+ T cells sorted from blood, taken in a trial of the OX40 agonist ivuxolimab. The sequence derives from an adult with an advanced solid tumor such as melanoma, head and neck, liver or kidney cancer. The CDR3 nucleotides are TGCGCCAGCAGGGAGGCAGGGGGCTTGCAAGATACGCAGTATTTT. It codes for CASREAGGLQDTQYF.